The present entry profiles one T cell receptor beta chain with its context. Peripheral blood, roughly 9.1 milliliters per donor, was collected. Sample-barcoded 5' priming and a J-beta primer mix drove a second PCR of about 6 to 11 cycles. TCRdb ran MiXCR on the 5' RACE reads and lists one entry per CDR3 protein. Among more than 650,000 distinct CDR3 sequences listed, approximately 55% were seen once. V lost 5 bases and J lost 7, with 9 bases in between. CDR3 size: 11 residues. Germline-derived CDR1 and CDR2 are SGHAT and FQNNGV. This entry belongs to a study of blood T cells in healthy people across ages.

Sequences were obtained from blood. This TCR derives from a man aged 80 or over in good health. The rearrangement joins TRBV11-2 to TRBJ2-7; the D is unclear. The CDR3 loop is CASSPKSEQYF. CDR3 bases: TGTGCCAGCAGCCCGAAGAGTGAGCAGTACTTC.